A single sample is the source of the 28 T cell receptor beta chains below, sequenced in a study of PD-1 blockade in classical Hodgkin lymphoma. The time point was: newly diagnosed, previously untreated cHL patient sample. TCRdb's table, derived via immunoSEQ multiplex PCR, lists solely in-frame clones and lacks some. The sample lists about 47,000 clones, around 90% occurring once. The sequenced sample consisted of peripheral blood mononuclear cells (PBMCs). The source is a human donor with classical Hodgkin lymphoma.

This CDR3 is CASTAVTNTEAFF. As DNA, the CDR3 is TGTGCCAGCACCGCAGTTACGAACACTGAAGCTTTCTTT. This chain uses TRBV28 with TRBJ1-1; no definite D call. Germline CDR1 reads MDHEN; CDR2 reads SYDVKM. Trimming removed 7 bases at V and 1 base at J, with 10 bases between. There are 13 residues in the CDR3.

The chain uses TRBV28 and TRBJ2-7; a weak D match, TRBD2 (6 bases). V lost 7 bases and J 0 bases, leaving 16 bases between the germline ends. CDR1 and CDR2 from the germline V gene are MDHEN and SYDVKM. The CDR3 is 15 residues long. CDR3 protein: CASTDLHGSSYEQYF. The CDR3 DNA sequence: TGTGCCAGCACCGACCTGCACGGGAGCTCCTACGAGCAGTACTTC. Full variable domain (outside the CDR3, taken from reference TRBV28 and TRBJ2-7): DVKVTQSSRYLVKRTGEKVFLECVQDMDHENMFWYRQDPGLGLRLIYFSYDVKMKEKGDIPEGYSVSREKKERFSLILESASTNQTSMYLCASTDLHGSSYEQYFGPGTRLTVT.

The gene calls are TRBV4-1 and TRBJ1-2; 12 bases align to TRBD1. The CDR3 length is 15 residues. Germline lookup yields CDR1 MGHRA and CDR2 YSYEKL. J gave up 6 bases and V 0 bases, and 2 bases lay outside the gene matches. The CDR3 reads CASSQDRDRGHGYTF. The CDR3 DNA is TGCGCCAGCAGCCAAGACCGGGACAGGGGGCATGGCTACACCTTC.

CDR3 in DNA: TGTGCCAGCAGCCCCGGTGGCCGAGGGGCTAGCGGGAGCGAGCAGTACTTC. Translated: CASSPGGRGASGSEQYF. J is TRBJ2-5 and V is TRBV7-9, with 10 positions matching TRBD2. The J call may be in error: the DNA end matches TRBJ2-7 better. The CDR3 is 17 residues long. Germline V CDR1 and CDR2: SEHNR, FQNEAQ (reference sequence).

The chain carries TRBV4-1 and TRBJ1-5; tentative D call: TRBD1 (6 bases). V dropped 4 bases and J dropped 2 bases, with 15 bases sitting between them. CDR3 length: 16 residues. CDR1 and CDR2 from the germline V gene are MGHRA and YSYEKL. CDR3 nucleotides: TGCGCCAGCAGCCCGGAGGGGGAAGGTGGCAATCAGCCCCAGCATTTT. Its translation is CASSPEGEGGNQPQHF.

J is TRBJ1-1 and V is TRBV5-1; 8 nucleotides match TRBD1. There are 16 residues in the CDR3. Per the germline V gene, CDR1 is SGHRS and CDR2 is YFSETQ. The V and J ends lost 0 bases and 0 bases, in that order; junction bases with no gene match: 4. CDR3 nucleotides: TGCGCCAGCAGCTTGGATCAGGGGGCGTTGAACACTGAAGCTTTCTTT. It is translated as CASSLDQGALNTEAFF.

This rearrangement joins TRBV28 to TRBJ1-2; D is perhaps TRBD1 (5 bases). The germline V gene has CDR1 MDHEN and CDR2 SYDVKM. The V and J ends lost 2 bases and 6 bases respectively, with 16 bases between them. The CDR3 is 15 amino acids. CDR3 in amino acids: CASSLGTGPPHGYTF. DNA for the CDR3: TGTGCCAGCAGTTTAGGGACCGGACCCCCCCATGGCTACACCTTC.

This sequence joins TRBV18 and TRBJ1-2, with D possibly being TRBD1 (6 bases). The CDR3 has 15 amino acids. Trimming pared 5 bases from V and 1 base from J, leaving 14 bases between. The germline V gene has CDR1 KGHSH and CDR2 LQKENI. CDR3 in DNA: TGTGCCAGCTCAGAACAGGGAAGGAGTAACTATGGCTACACCTTC. Protein: CASSEQGRSNYGYTF.

This clone was detected only a few times. The V and J genes are TRBV14 and TRBJ1-4, with D hard to call. The CDR3 totals 13 residues. Germline-derived CDR1 and CDR2 are SGHDN and FVKESK. Trimming shortened V by 1 base and J by 7 bases, and 7 bases separated the two germline ends. This CDR3 reads CASSQGVGEKLFF. Written as DNA, the CDR3 is TGTGCCAGCAGCCAAGGGGTCGGTGAAAAACTGTTTTTT. The full variable domain, its missing parts supplied by reference TRBV14 and TRBJ1-4, is EAGVTQFPSHSVIEKGQTVTLRCDPISGHDNLYWYRRVMGKEIKFLLHFVKESKQDESGMPNNRFLAERTGGTYSTLKVQPAELEDSGVYFCASSQGVGEKLFFGSGTQLSVL.

V usage is TRBV6-1 and J usage is TRBJ1-1; 8 bases fit TRBD1. Trimming took 2 bases from V and 5 from J; bases not matched to a gene: 4. The CDR3 runs to 14 residues. The V gene's germline CDR1 is MNHNS and CDR2 SASEGT. CDR3 nucleotides: TGTGCCAGCAGTGAACAGGGGGCGAGTACTGAAGCTTTCTTT. Translation: CASSEQGASTEAFF.

The J gene is TRBJ2-1, the V gene TRBV7-3, with D possibly TRBD2 on 5 matching bases. This CDR3 spans 13 amino acids. Trimming removed 3 bases at V and 6 bases at J, with 9 bases between. The germline gives CDR1 SGHTA, CDR2 FQGTGA. The CDR3 DNA reads as TGTGCCAGCAGCTTCGGAGGCCCCAATGAGCAGTTCTTC. This sequence encodes CASSFGGPNEQFF.

The V gene is TRBV7-8, the J gene TRBJ1-5; 7 bases line up with TRBD1. Germline V gives CDR1 SGHVS, CDR2 FQNEAQ. V was clipped by 5 bases and J by 3 bases; unmatched bases: 16. This CDR3 has 18 residues. The CDR3 bases are TGTGCCAGCAGCCCTACAGGGGCCCTATTCTCTAACAATCAGCCCCAGCATTTT. It translates to CASSPTGALFSNNQPQHF.

The chain employs TRBV7-6 and TRBJ1-3; D gene unclear. Trimming pared 5 bases from V and 3 bases from J, leaving 17 bases between. The CDR3 is 16 amino acids. Germline loops: CDR1 SGHVS, CDR2 FNYEAQ. For the CDR3, the DNA is TGTGCCAGCAGCCTCGAGAGAGGGAATGGTGGAAACACCATATATTTT. This encodes CASSLERGNGGNTIYF.

J is TRBJ1-6 and V is TRBV15, with D hard to call. Germline assignment: CDR1 LNHNV and CDR2 YYDKDF (reference sequence). Trimming removed 0 bases at V and 9 bases at J, with 15 bases between. CDR3 length equals 16 residues. The CDR3 reads CATSRDRSPKGSPLHF. Written as DNA, the CDR3 is TGTGCCACCAGCAGAGATCGGAGTCCTAAGGGTTCACCCCTCCACTTT.

The chain joins TRBV5-6 to TRBJ1-5; weak D call: TRBD1 (5 bases). This CDR3 region has 15 residues. Per germline, CDR1 SGHDT and CDR2 YYEEEE. V lost 2 bases to trimming and J lost 0 bases, with 9 bases between them. The CDR3 region is CASSFWGGSNQPQHF. The CDR3 nucleotides are TGTGCCAGCAGCTTCTGGGGGGGTAGCAATCAGCCCCAGCATTTT.

The chain joins TRBV9 to TRBJ2-1; 7 positions agree with TRBD2. The CDR3 is 16 residues long. V was pared by 0 bases and J by 0 bases, with 3 bases of the junction left unmatched. From germline, CDR1 is SGDLS and CDR2 YYNGEE. The CDR3 DNA follows: TGTGCCAGCAGCGTAGGGGGCGGGAGCTCCTACAATGAGCAGTTCTTC. It is translated as CASSVGGGSSYNEQFF.

V and J are TRBV27 and TRBJ2-4, with D perhaps assigned TRBD1 or TRBD2 (5 bases each). V lost 5 bases and J 0 bases, leaving 14 bases between the germline ends. The length of the CDR3 is 16 residues. Germline values: CDR1 MNHEY, CDR2 SMNVEV (reference sequence). The CDR3 region has the DNA TGTGCCAGCAGTCCCTTGGGGGAATCAGCCAAAAACATTCAGTACTTC. As protein: CASSPLGESAKNIQYF.

The genes are TRBV19 and TRBJ2-3; D is possibly TRBD2 (5 bases). Per the germline V gene, CDR1 is LNHDA and CDR2 is SQIVND (reference sequence). This CDR3 contains 13 residues. Deletions cut 4 bases from V and 8 bases from J, with 13 bases between. DNA for the CDR3: TGTGCCAGTAGTACCCAGAGGGTCAGTACGCAGTATTTT. Its protein is CASSTQRVSTQYF.

The chain employs TRBV9 and TRBJ2-2; no definite D call. Germline CDR1 and CDR2: SGDLS and YYNGEE. The CDR3 extends over 13 amino acids. Trimming stripped 4 bases from V and 5 bases from J, with 9 bases between. The CDR3 region has the DNA TGTGCCAGCAGCCCAGTCGGGACCGGGGAGCTGTTTTTT. Its translation: CASSPVGTGELFF.

The chain combines TRBV5-4 with TRBJ2-4; D perhaps matches TRBD2 (5 bases). V lost 0 bases to trimming and J lost 9 bases, with 13 bases between them. The germline V gene has CDR1 SGHNT and CDR2 YYREEE (reference sequence). This CDR3 has 14 residues. This CDR3 is CASSLDVSVAIQYF. The CDR3 DNA reads as TGTGCCAGCAGCTTGGATGTTAGCGTGGCCATTCAGTACTTC. Complete variable domain (other parts from reference TRBV5-4 and TRBJ2-4): ETGVTQSPTHLIKTRGQQVTLRCSSQSGHNTVSWYQQALGQGPQFIFQYYREEENGRGNFPPRFSGLQFPNYSSELNVNALELDDSALYLCASSLDVSVAIQYFGAGTRLSVL.

V usage is TRBV30 and J usage is TRBJ1-5; TRBD1 is a possible D gene (5 bases). The CDR3 runs 18 residues. Trimming shortened V by 0 bases and J by 1 base, and 19 bases separated the two germline ends. Germline CDR1 and CDR2: GTSNPN and SVGIG (reference sequence). CDR3 bases: TGTGCCTGGAGTGTAGGGGTATTAGGACCTGGGAGCAATCAGCCCCAGCATTTT. It yields the protein CAWSVGVLGPGSNQPQHF.

The rearrangement links TRBV5-5 to TRBJ2-1; 7 nucleotides align to TRBD1. Per the germline V gene, CDR1 is SGHKS and CDR2 is YYEKEE (reference sequence). V lost 4 bases and J lost 0; bases outside the gene matches: 4. CDR3 size: 15 residues. CDR3 nucleotides: TGTGCCAGCAGCGGCAGGGGGACCTCCTACAATGAGCAGTTCTTC. Its protein product is CASSGRGTSYNEQFF. Together with reference TRBV5-5 and TRBJ2-1, the CDR3 gives the full variable domain: DAGVTQSPTHLIKTRGQQVTLRCSPISGHKSVSWYQQVLGQGPQFIFQYYEKEERGRGNFPDRFSARQFPNYSSELNVNALLLGDSALYLCASSGRGTSYNEQFFGPGTRLTVL.

The CDR3 bases are TGCGCCAGCAGTGAGTCCTTAGAAGCATCCTACAATGAGCAGTTCTTC. Its protein product is CASSESLEASYNEQFF. This chain joins TRBV10-1 and TRBJ2-1; D unresolved. Trimming took off 0 bases at V and 1 base at J, with 10 bases between the two ends. CDR1 WNHNN and CDR2 SYGVQD come from the germline V gene (reference sequence). The CDR3 extends over 16 amino acids.

The chain employs TRBV29-1 and TRBJ1-3; possible D gene TRBD1, 6 bases. V was pared by 7 bases and J by 4 bases, with 14 bases between. The CDR3 has 13 amino acids. The V gene's germline CDR1 is SQVTM and CDR2 ANQGSEA. The CDR3 nucleotides read TGCAGCGCCTCAGGGGAAATCGGAAACACCATATATTTT. This encodes CSASGEIGNTIYF.

J is TRBJ2-5 and V is TRBV11-2; no reliable D call. Per the germline V gene, CDR1 is SGHAT and CDR2 is FQNNGV. V was pared by 2 bases and J by 3 bases, with 7 bases between. This CDR3 has 13 amino acids. CDR3 region: CASSLTGKETQYF. The CDR3, as DNA: TGTGCCAGCAGCTTAACCGGAAAAGAGACCCAGTACTTC. The full variable domain, with the rest looked up from reference TRBV11-2 and TRBJ2-5, is EAGVAQSPRYKIIEKRQSVAFWCNPISGHATLYWYQQILGQGPKLLIQFQNNGVVDDSQLPKDRFSAERLKGVDSTLKIQPAKLEDSAVYLCASSLTGKETQYFGPGTRLLVL.

This clone occurred once. The chain employs TRBV6-6 and TRBJ2-1, with 9 bases aligning to TRBD1. Losses at the gene ends were 6 bases for V and 1 base for J; bases not matched to a gene: 1. The germline CDR1 and CDR2 sequences are MNHNY and SVGAGI (reference sequence). The length of the CDR3 is 14 residues. Here the CDR3 DNA reads TGTGCCAGCAGACAGGGGGCGTCCTACAATGAGCAGTTCTTC. This translates into CASRQGASYNEQFF.

The chain has TRBV19 and TRBJ2-2, with unresolved D. The CDR3 consists of 13 residues. CDR1 is LNHDA and CDR2 is SQIVND in the germline V gene (reference sequence). The V end was cut by 7 bases, the J end by 5 bases, with 11 bases between. The CDR3 here is CASTRGWTGELFF. CDR3 nucleotides: TGTGCCAGTACCCGAGGTTGGACCGGGGAGCTGTTTTTT.

The V call is TRBV5-1, the J call TRBJ1-1, with 7 bases identical to TRBD1. The CDR3 covers 15 residues. After removal of 4 bases from V and 0 bases from J, the junction contained 6 bases not matched to a gene. Germline loops: CDR1 SGHRS, CDR2 YFSETQ. CDR3 bases: TGCGCCAGCAGCGGAACAGGGGCCTTGAACACTGAAGCTTTCTTT. Translating it yields CASSGTGALNTEAFF.